This T cell receptor beta chain was documented in a study of molecular identifiers for immune sequencing clone quantification. The study's findings and limits: Identical TCR molecules can share a barcode, and this sharing could underestimate highly expanded clone sizes.

Sorting defined naive CD8 T cells as CD8+CD4-CCR7+CD45RA+. With respect to this clonotype: What it recognizes is unknown.

TCRdb used MiXCR to reprocess the PCR reads, holding one entry per CDR3 protein. Of 490,000 or so distinct CDR3 sequences listed, roughly 23% are singletons. This receptor was identified in a human donor in good health. Some libraries in this study had Jurkat cell RNA spiked in. Sequencing used naive CD8+ T cells from blood, with Jurkat cell RNA spiked in. Subset indicated: FACS-sorted CD8+CD4-CCR7+CD45RA+ naive T cells.

CDR3 bases: TGTGCCAGCAGCCCGGACGAAAGCTACAATGAGCAGTTCTTC. Its protein product is CASSPDESYNEQFF. This sequence joins TRBV6-2 or TRBV6-3 and TRBJ2-1; D call uncertain. This CDR3 is 14 amino acids long. Germline lookup yields CDR1 MNHEY and CDR2 SVGEGT. Trimming took 6 bases from V and 3 from J, leaving 12 bases between them.